At least ten counts were recorded for the clone carrying this TCR beta chain. As yet, its antigen is unknown. The entry originates in a study of tumor-infiltrating lymphocytes in primary liver carcinoma. About the research overall: Productive TCRbeta read counts per sample ran from roughly 3.5 to 7.1 million and were similar across tissue types.

With a constant-region primer, TCR beta cDNA was made from around 520 ng of total RNA. The TCR beta library was amplified through three nested multiplex PCR rounds in a modified ARM-PCR procedure. A C-beta reverse primer was combined with TRBV1-TRBV30 forward primers in the first two PCR rounds, and each round had 9 to 10 cycles. TCRdb recomputed calls from the multiplex PCR reads with MiXCR, one row per CDR3 protein. The repertoire has approximately 100,000 distinct CDR3 sequences, about 67% of them found once; the top ten carry 9% to 15%. Trimming took 1 base from V and 4 from J, leaving 14 bases between them. The CDR3 sequence is 16 residues long. In germline, CDR1 is MGHRA, CDR2 YSYEKL. Study-wide findings and caveats: Tumors and blood were compared for top-250-clone fraction, and tumors had the significantly higher value (p = 0.039). In tumor-adjacent and tumor-blood pairs, overlap was lower than in tumor region pairs.

Joint extraction of RNA and DNA used 20-30 mg of bulk tissue that was unsorted. Each individual tumor supplied samples from five separate regions. The sequence came from a woman aged 55-75 years with primary liver carcinoma and hepatitis B virus infection. The sample consisted of liver tumor tissue from sampling region 2. The subset here: tumor region T2, inferior pole. The chain carries TRBV4-1 and TRBJ1-5; weak D call: TRBD1 (6 bases). CDR3 DNA: TGCGCCAGCAGCCAAGCCCAGACAGGCTTGAATCAGCCCCAGCATTTT. Its translation is CASSQAQTGLNQPQHF.